This T cell receptor (beta chain) was profiled in a study of lymphopenia after photon versus proton radiotherapy. The V gene's germline CDR1 is SEHNR and CDR2 FQNEAQ (reference sequence). The V end was cut by 7 bases, the J end by 4 bases, with 8 bases between. The CDR3 is 11 residues long. TCRdb keeps only in-frame clones here, not all; method: immunoSEQ multiplex PCR. Seen here are approximately 66,000 clones, 70% to 90% observed once, and the top ten hold about 2.5%. This receptor was obtained from a man in his forties with gastric cancer. Sequenced material: peripheral blood, taken from a patient treated with photon-based radiotherapy. V and J are TRBV7-9 and TRBJ2-7; D may be TRBD2 (6 bases). CDR3: CASTGGYEQYF. In DNA form, the CDR3 reads TGTGCCAGCACCGGGGGATACGAGCAGTACTTC.